What follows describes a single T cell receptor delta chain. Its cognate antigen is unknown. This DNA's translation and the protein TCRdb lists, from a much larger clone, do not match at residue 9, likely due to a read error; the protein shown is translated from the DNA. This specimen comes from a study of γδ T cells in repeated Plasmodium falciparum infection. Study-level findings and limits: The Malian cohort came from a small rural village of predominantly one ethnic group. Over time and infection, Vgamma9/Vdelta2+ repertoires remained highly stable and polyclonal. Malian children's Vdelta2-negative repertoires appeared more expanded and less diverse than Australians'. In Vdelta2-negative, largely Vdelta1+, gammadelta repertoires, repeated controlled infections appeared to drive clonal selection waves.

TCRdb reanalyzed the multiplex PCR reads using CATT. The data show 85,000 to 95,000 delta-chain clones, with under 1.5% seen just once and around 8.3% held by the top ten. CDR3 length equals 22 residues. Germline lookup yields CDR1 TSWWSYY and CDR2 QGS. The junction had 25 bases not matched to a gene; V was cut back by 0 bases and J by 4 bases. Vgamma9/Vdelta2+ and Vdelta2-negative gammadelta T cells were flow-sorted from PBMC for bulk sequencing. This rearrangement joins TRDV1 to TRDJ1; 8 bases map to TRDD2. The J gene comes from matching the DNA to germline here; TCRdb lacks it. The origin of this receptor is a pool of human donors (malaria-infected and uninfected, not separated). Material: gamma-delta T cells from blood. The CDR3 coding sequence is TGTGCTCTTGGGGAACTGGGGAGGTCTTCCTACGTGACTGGGAGCCCTGGCGATAAACTCATCTTT. This gives the protein CALGELGRSSYVTGSPGDKLIF.